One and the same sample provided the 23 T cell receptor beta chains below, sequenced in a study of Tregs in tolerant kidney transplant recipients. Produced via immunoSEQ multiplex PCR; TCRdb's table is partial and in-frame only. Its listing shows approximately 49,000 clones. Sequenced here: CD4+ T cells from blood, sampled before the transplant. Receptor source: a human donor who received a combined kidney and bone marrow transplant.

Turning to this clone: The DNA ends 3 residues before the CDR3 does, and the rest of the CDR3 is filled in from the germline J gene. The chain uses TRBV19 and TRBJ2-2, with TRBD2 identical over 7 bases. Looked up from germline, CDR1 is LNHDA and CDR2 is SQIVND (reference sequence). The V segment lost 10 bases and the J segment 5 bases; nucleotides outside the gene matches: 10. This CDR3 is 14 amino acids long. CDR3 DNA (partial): TGTGCCATCGAAAGCGGGATGAGGACCGGGGAG. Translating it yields CAIESGMRTGE. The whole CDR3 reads CAIESGMRTGELFF.

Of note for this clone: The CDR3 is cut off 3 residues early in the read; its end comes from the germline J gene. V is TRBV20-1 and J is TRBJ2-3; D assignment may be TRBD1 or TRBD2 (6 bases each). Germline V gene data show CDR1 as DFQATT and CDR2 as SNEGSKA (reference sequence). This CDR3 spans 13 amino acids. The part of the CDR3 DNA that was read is TGCAGTGCTAGGGATGCACAGGGAGGAACG. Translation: CSARDAQGGT. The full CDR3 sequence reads CSARDAQGGTQYF.

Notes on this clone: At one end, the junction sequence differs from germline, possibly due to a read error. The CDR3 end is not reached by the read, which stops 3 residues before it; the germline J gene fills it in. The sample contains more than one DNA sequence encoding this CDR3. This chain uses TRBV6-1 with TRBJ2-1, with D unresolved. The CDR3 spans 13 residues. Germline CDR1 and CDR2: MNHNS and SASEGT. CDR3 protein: CASSAGLRNEQFF. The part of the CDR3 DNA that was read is TGTGCCAGTAGTGCCGGGTTAAGGAATGAG.

The DNA read from the CDR3 is TGTGCCAGCAGCTTCCGGGACAGGGGCTCACCC. Its translation: CASSFRDRGSP. The full CDR3 sequence reads CASSFRDRGSPLHF. V usage is TRBV7-9 and J usage is TRBJ1-6; 10 bases agree with TRBD1. Coverage ceases 3 residues before the CDR3 finishes, and the germline J gene fills in the end. The ends lost 3 bases at V and 10 bases at J; junction bases unmatched: 3. Germline values: CDR1 SEHNR, CDR2 FQNEAQ (reference sequence). The length of the CDR3 is 14 residues. The full variable domain, in which reference TRBV7-9 and TRBJ1-6 provide the parts outside the CDR3, is DTGVSQNPRHKITKRGQNVTFRCDPISEHNRLYWYRQTLGQGPEFLTYFQNEAQLEKSRLLSDRFSAERPKGSFSTLEIQRTEQGDSAMYLCASSFRDRGSPLHFGNGTRLTVT.

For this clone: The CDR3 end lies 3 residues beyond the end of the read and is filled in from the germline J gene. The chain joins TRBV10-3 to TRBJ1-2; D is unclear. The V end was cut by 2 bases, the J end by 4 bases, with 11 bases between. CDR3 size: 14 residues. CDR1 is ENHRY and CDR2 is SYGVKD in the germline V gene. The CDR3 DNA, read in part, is TGTGCCATCAGTGAGAGGTCCGGCGGCTATGGC. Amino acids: CAISERSGGYG. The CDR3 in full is CAISERSGGYGYTF.

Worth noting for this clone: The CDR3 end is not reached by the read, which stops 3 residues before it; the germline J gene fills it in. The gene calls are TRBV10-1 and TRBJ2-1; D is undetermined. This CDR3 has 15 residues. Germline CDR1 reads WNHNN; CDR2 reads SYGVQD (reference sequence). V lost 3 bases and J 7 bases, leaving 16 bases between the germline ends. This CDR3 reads CASSDGGRSPNEQFF. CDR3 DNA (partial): TGCGCCAGCAGTGACGGTGGCAGGTCGCCGAATGAG.

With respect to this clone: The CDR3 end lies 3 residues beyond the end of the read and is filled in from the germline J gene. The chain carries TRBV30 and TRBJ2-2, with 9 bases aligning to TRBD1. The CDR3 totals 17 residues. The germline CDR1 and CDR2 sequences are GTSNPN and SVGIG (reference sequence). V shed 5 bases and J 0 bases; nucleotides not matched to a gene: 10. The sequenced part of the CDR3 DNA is TGTGCCTGGGGGGAGGGACAGGGTTTTTCGAACACCGGGGAG. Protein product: CAWGEGQGFSNTGE. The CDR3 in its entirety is CAWGEGQGFSNTGELFF.

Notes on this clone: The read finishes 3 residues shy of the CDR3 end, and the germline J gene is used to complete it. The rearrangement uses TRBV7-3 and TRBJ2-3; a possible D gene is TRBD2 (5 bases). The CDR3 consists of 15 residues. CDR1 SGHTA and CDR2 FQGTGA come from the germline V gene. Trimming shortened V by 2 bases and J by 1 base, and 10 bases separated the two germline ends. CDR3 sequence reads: CASSLRGRGTDTQYF. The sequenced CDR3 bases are TGTGCCAGCAGCTTACGGGGAAGGGGCACAGATACG.

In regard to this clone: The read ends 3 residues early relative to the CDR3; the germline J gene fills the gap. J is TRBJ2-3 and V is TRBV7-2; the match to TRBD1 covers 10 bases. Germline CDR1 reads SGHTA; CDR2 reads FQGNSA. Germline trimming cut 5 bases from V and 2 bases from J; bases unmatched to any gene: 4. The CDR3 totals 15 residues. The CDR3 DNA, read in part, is TGTGCCAGCAGCCAGGACAGGGGGGACACAGATACG. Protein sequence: CASSQDRGDTDT. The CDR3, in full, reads CASSQDRGDTDTQYF.

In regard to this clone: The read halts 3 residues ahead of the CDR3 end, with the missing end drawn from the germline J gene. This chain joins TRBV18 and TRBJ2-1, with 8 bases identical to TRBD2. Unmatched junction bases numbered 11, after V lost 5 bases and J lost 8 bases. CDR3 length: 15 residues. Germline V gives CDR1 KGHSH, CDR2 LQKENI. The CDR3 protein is CASSSLSGTSDEQFF. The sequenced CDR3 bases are TGTGCCAGCTCATCCCTTAGCGGGACCAGCGATGAG.

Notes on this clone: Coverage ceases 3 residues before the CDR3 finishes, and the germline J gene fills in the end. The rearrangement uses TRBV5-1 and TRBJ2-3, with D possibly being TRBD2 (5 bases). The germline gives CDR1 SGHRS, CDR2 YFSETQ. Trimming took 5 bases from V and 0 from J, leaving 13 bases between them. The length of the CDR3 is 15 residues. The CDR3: CASRPDSSSTDTQYF. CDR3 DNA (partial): TGCGCCAGCAGGCCGGACTCTTCTAGCACAGATACG. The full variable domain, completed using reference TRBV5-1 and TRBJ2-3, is KAGVTQTPRYLIKTRGQQVTLSCSPISGHRSVSWYQQTPGQGLQFLFEYFSETQRNKGNFPGRFSGRQFSNSRSEMNVSTLELGDSALYLCASRPDSSSTDTQYFGPGTRLTVL.

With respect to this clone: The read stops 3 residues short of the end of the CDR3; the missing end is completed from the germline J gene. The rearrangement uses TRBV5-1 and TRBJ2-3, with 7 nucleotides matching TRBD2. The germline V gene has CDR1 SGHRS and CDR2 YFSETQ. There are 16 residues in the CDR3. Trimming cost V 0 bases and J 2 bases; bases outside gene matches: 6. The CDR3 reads CASSLDLAGSTDTQYF. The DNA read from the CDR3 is TGCGCCAGCAGCTTGGACTTAGCGGGCTCCACAGATACG.

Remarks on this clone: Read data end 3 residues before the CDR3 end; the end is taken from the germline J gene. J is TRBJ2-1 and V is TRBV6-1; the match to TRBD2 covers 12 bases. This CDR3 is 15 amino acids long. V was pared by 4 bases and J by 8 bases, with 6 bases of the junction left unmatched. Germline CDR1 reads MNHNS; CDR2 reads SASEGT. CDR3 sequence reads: CASSGLAGDPDEQFF. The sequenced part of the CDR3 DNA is TGTGCCAGCAGTGGACTAGCGGGAGATCCAGATGAG.

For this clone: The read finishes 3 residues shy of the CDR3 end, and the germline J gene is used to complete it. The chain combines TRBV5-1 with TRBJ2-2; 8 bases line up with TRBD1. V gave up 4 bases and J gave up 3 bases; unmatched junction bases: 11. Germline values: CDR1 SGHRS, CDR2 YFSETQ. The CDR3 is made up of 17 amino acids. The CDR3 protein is CASSGYTTGQDTGELFF. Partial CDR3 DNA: TGCGCCAGCAGCGGTTATACTACGGGACAGGACACCGGGGAG.

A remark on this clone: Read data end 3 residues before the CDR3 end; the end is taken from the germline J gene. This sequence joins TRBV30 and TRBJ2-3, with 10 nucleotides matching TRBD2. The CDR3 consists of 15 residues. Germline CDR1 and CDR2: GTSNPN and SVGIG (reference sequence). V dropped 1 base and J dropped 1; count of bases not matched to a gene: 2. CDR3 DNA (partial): TGTGCCTGGAGTGCTGGGACTAGCGGCACAGATACG. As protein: CAWSAGTSGTDT. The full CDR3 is CAWSAGTSGTDTQYF.

The DNA read from the CDR3 is TGTGCCAGTAGTATAGATATTGGAGGACAGGGACAAGAGACC. This translates into CASSIDIGGQGQET. The whole CDR3 is CASSIDIGGQGQETQYF. V and J are TRBV19 and TRBJ2-5, with 8 nucleotides matching TRBD1. The read falls 3 residues short of the CDR3 end, and the missing part is taken from the germline J gene. From germline, CDR1 is LNHDA and CDR2 SQIVND (reference sequence). The CDR3 has 17 amino acids. V shed 0 bases and J 2 bases; nucleotides not matched to a gene: 8.

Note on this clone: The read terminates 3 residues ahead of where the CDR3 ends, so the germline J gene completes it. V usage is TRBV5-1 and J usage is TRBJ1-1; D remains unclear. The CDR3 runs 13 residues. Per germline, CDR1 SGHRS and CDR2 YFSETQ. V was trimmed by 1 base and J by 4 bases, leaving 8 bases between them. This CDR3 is CASSLSPGTEAFF. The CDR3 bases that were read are TGCGCCAGCAGCTTGAGTCCGGGCACTGAA.

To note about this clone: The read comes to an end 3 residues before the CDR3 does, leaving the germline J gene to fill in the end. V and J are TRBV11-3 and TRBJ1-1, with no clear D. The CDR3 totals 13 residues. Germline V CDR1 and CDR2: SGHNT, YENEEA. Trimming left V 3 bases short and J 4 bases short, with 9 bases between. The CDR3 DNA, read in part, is TGTGCCAGCAGCTTCAGGAAGGCCACTGAA. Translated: CASSFRKATE. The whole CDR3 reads CASSFRKATEAFF.

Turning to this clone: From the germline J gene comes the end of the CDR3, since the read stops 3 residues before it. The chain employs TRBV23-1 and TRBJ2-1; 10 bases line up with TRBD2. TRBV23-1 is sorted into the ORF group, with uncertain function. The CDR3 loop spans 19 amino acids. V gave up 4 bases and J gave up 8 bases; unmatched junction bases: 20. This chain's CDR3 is CASSLPTGLAGVVCYEQFF. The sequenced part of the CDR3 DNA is TGCGCCAGCAGTCTCCCGACCGGGCTAGCGGGAGTAGTTTGTTATGAG.

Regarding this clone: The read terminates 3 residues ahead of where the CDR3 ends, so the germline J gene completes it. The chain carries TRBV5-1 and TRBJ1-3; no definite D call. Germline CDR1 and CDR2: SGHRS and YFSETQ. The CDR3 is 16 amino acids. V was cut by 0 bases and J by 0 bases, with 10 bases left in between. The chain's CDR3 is CASSLVSAASGNTIYF. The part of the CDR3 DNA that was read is TGCGCCAGCAGCTTGGTTTCGGCGGCCTCTGGAAACACC.

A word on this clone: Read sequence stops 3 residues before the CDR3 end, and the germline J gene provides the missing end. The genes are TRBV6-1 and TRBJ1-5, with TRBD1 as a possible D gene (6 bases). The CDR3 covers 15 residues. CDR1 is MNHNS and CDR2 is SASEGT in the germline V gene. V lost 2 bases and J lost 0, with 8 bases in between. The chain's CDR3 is CASSERGASNQPQHF. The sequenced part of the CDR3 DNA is TGTGCCAGCAGTGAACGGGGGGCTAGCAATCAGCCC.

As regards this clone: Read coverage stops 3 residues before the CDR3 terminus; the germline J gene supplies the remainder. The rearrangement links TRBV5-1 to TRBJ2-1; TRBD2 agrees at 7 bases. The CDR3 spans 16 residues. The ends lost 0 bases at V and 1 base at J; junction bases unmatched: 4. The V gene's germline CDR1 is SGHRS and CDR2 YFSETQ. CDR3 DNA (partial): TGCGCCAGCAGCTTGGAGGGTAGCGGGTCCTACAATGAG. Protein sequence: CASSLEGSGSYNE. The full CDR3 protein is CASSLEGSGSYNEQFF.

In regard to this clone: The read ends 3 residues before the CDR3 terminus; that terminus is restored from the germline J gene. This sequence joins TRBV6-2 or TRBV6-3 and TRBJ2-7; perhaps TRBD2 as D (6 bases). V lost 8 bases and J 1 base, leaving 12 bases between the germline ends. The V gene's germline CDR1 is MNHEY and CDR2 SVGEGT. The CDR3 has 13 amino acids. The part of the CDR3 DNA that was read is TGTGCCAGCCGGAGGGACTTTTCCTACGAG. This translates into CASRRDFSYE. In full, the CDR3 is CASRRDFSYEQYF.